This T cell receptor (beta chain) emerged from a study of cytomegalovirus exposure and HLA in healthy donors. Findings and caveats of the study: Within the data, a cluster of highly shared sequence variants was likely a sequencing artifact. Some V segments, TRBV6-2 and TRBV6-3 among them, were indistinguishable and were therefore excluded.

In the PCR, 60 Vbeta and 13 Jbeta primers were used. Assay used: immunoSEQ multiplex PCR; TCRdb lists only in-frame clones, some missing. The sample has 100,000 or so clones, under 85% seen once. A remark on this clone: Its antigen is not known.

Germline assignment: CDR1 LNHNV and CDR2 YYDKDF (reference sequence). Between the trimmed V and J ends, which lost 0 bases and 4 bases, there was a span of 12 bases. The CDR3 sequence is 15 residues long. Sequencing was carried out using PBMCs. This receptor was taken from a man between 18 and 29 years old in good health and CMV-seronegative. J is TRBJ1-2 and V is TRBV15, with a weak D call TRBD1 (5 bases). CDR3 coding DNA: TGTGCCACCAGCAGAGATGGGGCGCCCGGCTATGGCTACACCTTC. This gives the protein CATSRDGAPGYGYTF.